This T cell receptor beta chain is from a study of blood T cell repertoires in COVID-19. In the study overall: Material from acute and convalescent COVID-19 was sourced from the United States, Italy and Spain. T cells, B-cell-depleted T cells, or PBMCs provided the cDNA or gDNA that served as material.

Source study methods: Reference gene primer amplification gave estimated nucleated cell counts. Libraries were prepared by immunoSEQ multiplex PCR; TCRdb keeps only in-frame clonotypes and omits some of them. D and trimming come from the DNA, and the V and J calls and clone size come from that table. The data contain fewer than 350,000 clones, 86% of them seen just once; the ten biggest clones take up 2% to 2.5%. The V gene's germline CDR1 is KGHSH and CDR2 LQKENI. The CDR3 sequence is 15 residues long. Deletions cut 4 bases from V and 0 bases from J, with 10 bases between. The sequenced material came from peripheral blood. The rearrangement uses TRBV18 and TRBJ2-1; weak D call: TRBD2 (6 bases). This TCR was recovered from a woman aged 25 to 45 who had recovered from COVID-19. The CDR3 nucleotides read TGTGCCAGCTCACTGGAGCGGGCCTCCTACAATGAGCAGTTCTTC. Protein product: CASSLERASYNEQFF.